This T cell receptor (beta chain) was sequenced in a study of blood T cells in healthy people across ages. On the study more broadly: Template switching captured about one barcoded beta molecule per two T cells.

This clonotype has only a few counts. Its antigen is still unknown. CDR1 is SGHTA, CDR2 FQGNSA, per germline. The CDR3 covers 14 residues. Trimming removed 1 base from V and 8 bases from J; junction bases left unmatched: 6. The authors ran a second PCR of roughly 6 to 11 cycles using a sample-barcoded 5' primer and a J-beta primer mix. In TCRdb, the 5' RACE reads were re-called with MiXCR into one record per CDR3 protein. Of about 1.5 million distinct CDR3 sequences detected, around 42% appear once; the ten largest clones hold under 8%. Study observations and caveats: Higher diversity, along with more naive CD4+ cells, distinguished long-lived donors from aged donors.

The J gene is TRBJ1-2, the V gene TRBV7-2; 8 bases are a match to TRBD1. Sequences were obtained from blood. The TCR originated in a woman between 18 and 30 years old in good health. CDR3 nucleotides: TGTGCCAGCAGCTTAGTTCAGGGGGCGGAAGGCTACACCTTC. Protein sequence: CASSLVQGAEGYTF.